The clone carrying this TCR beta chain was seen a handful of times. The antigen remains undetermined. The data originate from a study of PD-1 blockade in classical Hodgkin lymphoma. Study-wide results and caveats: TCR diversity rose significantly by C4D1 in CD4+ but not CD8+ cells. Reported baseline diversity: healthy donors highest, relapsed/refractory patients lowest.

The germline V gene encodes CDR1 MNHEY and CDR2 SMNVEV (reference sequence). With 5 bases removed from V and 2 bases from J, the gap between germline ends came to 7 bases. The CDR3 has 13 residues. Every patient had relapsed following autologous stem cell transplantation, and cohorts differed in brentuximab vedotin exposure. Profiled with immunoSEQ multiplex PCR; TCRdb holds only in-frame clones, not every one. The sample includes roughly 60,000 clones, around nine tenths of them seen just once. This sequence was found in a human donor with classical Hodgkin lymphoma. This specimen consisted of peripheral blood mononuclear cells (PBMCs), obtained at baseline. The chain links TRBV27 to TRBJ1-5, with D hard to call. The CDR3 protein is CASSNRGNQPQHF. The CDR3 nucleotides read TGTGCCAGCAGTAACCGGGGCAATCAGCCCCAGCATTTT.